The 25 T cell receptor beta chains listed next were all sequenced from one sample in a study of T cell repertoires in cytomegalovirus infection. TCRdb re-called the reads with MiXCR, one entry per CDR3 protein. The table lists about 740,000 distinct CDR3 sequences, roughly 35% of them singletons, with 2.8% in the top ten. The specimen was PBMCs. The receptors shown here come from a human donor in good health (CMV status not recorded). Some clones in this sample may be carry-over from other donors' samples.

The V and J genes are TRBV9 and TRBJ2-7, with TRBD1 matching over 9 bases. Germline CDR1 and CDR2: SGDLS and YYNGEE. The CDR3 extends over 16 amino acids. The trim removed 3 bases at V and 1 base at J, leaving 8 bases unmatched. In DNA, the CDR3 is TGTGCCAGCAGCGCCAACTCCGGGACAGGGTCCTACGAGCAGTACTTC. It is translated as CASSANSGTGSYEQYF.

This clonotype appeared a few times. The rearrangement links TRBV7-9 to TRBJ2-1; D call uncertain. Between the trimmed V and J ends, which lost 3 bases and 13 bases, there was a span of 10 bases. This CDR3 spans 11 amino acids. Germline CDR1 and CDR2: SEHNR and FQNEAQ (reference sequence). The CDR3 DNA follows: TGTGCCAGCAGCTTCGTGCAGGAACAGTTCTTC. Amino acids: CASSFVQEQFF.

This clonotype was observed a handful of times. The V call is TRBV20-1, the J call TRBJ2-7, with no clear D. The V gene lost 1 base and the J gene lost 4 bases, with 11 bases spanning the gap. Germline values: CDR1 DFQATT, CDR2 SNEGSKA (reference sequence). This CDR3 has 13 amino acids. CDR3 protein: CSARARVPYEQYF. Written as DNA, the CDR3 is TGCAGTGCTAGAGCGAGAGTCCCATACGAGCAGTACTTC.

This clonotype appeared once. V gene TRBV11-1 combines with J gene TRBJ2-5; D uncertain. Germline V gene data show CDR1 as SGHAT and CDR2 as FQDESV (reference sequence). V was clipped by 4 bases and J by 0 bases, with 9 bases between them. This CDR3 is 14 amino acids long. The CDR3 DNA reads as TGTGCCAGCAGCTCGTCAGCGTACCAAGAGACCCAGTACTTC. It yields the protein CASSSSAYQETQYF.

This clonotype was counted at least ten times. The chain uses TRBV28 and TRBJ2-5; weak D call: TRBD1 (5 bases). Trimming removed 4 bases from V and 3 bases from J, with 18 bases in between. CDR3 size: 16 residues. Germline lookup yields CDR1 MDHEN and CDR2 SYDVKM. The DNA for the CDR3 is TGTGCCAGCAGTTCGTCCCCTTTTGGCAGGGAAGAGACCCAGTACTTC. This translates into CASSSSPFGREETQYF.

This clonotype was detected only a few times. V usage is TRBV6-4 and J usage is TRBJ1-2, with 7 bases identical to TRBD1. This CDR3 is 12 amino acids long. Germline CDR1 and CDR2: MRHNA and SNTAGT. Trimming at V came to 10 bases and at J to 2 bases, leaving 4 bases not matched to a gene. CDR3 DNA: TGTGCCACCGGGGACAGCAACTATGGCTACACCTTC. Translation: CATGDSNYGYTF.

This clonotype was seen a few times. V and J are TRBV5-4 and TRBJ2-7, with D possibly matching TRBD2 (7 bases). Germline V gene sequence: CDR1 SGHNT, CDR2 YYREEE (reference sequence). V gave up 0 bases and J gave up 5 bases, with 12 bases separating them. The CDR3 consists of 14 residues. In DNA, the CDR3 is TGTGCCAGCAGCTTGGTGGGGGGGCCCGACGAGCAGTACTTC. Translated, it gives CASSLVGGPDEQYF.

This chain uses TRBV7-6 with TRBJ1-2, with 10 bases lining up with TRBD1. This CDR3 has 18 amino acids. Germline assignment: CDR1 SGHVS and CDR2 FNYEAQ. J was trimmed by 0 bases and V by 4 bases; bases with no gene match: 11. The CDR3 region has the DNA TGTGCCAGCAGCTCCGTCCCGGGACAGGGGCGGTCTAACTATGGCTACACCTTC. Translation: CASSSVPGQGRSNYGYTF.

The chain combines TRBV20-1 with TRBJ1-6, with D possibly being TRBD1 (6 bases). In germline, CDR1 is DFQATT, CDR2 SNEGSKA (reference sequence). V was shortened by 4 bases and J by 5 bases, with 12 bases between the two germline ends. The CDR3 is made up of 14 amino acids. CDR3 sequence (DNA): TGCAGTGCTAACACAGGGTCCGATAATTCACCCCTCCACTTT. The encoded protein is CSANTGSDNSPLHF.

This clonotype was counted a few times. The DNA of the CDR3 is TGTGCCAGCAGGGGCGGAGGGGGAAGGCGCGTTGAAAAACTGTTTTTT. The encoded protein is CASRGGGGRRVEKLFF. The chain carries TRBV6-5 and TRBJ1-4, with D possibly TRBD1 on 6 matching bases. The CDR3 is 16 amino acids. Germline lookup yields CDR1 MNHEY and CDR2 SVGAGI. Between the trimmed V and J ends, which lost 6 bases and 7 bases, there was a span of 21 bases.

This clonotype has just a few counts. The genes are TRBV28 and TRBJ2-7; 9 bases match TRBD1. Germline V gives CDR1 MDHEN, CDR2 SYDVKM. This CDR3 spans 16 amino acids. J lost 4 bases, V lost 5 bases, and 12 bases had no gene match. CDR3 sequence: CASSATGTGKAYEQYF. The CDR3 DNA reads TGTGCCAGCAGTGCCACCGGGACAGGGAAAGCATACGAGCAGTACTTC.

V and J are TRBV2 and TRBJ1-5, with a possible D match to TRBD1 (5 bases). The germline V and J ends were trimmed by 6 bases and 2 bases, with 14 bases remaining between them. The germline V gene encodes CDR1 SNHLY and CDR2 FYNNEI. The CDR3 has 15 residues. CDR3 sequence: CASRSSGFGNQPQHF. The DNA for the CDR3 is TGTGCCAGCAGGTCCTCAGGGTTTGGCAATCAGCCCCAGCATTTT.

The V gene is TRBV6-4, the J gene TRBJ2-1; D is perhaps TRBD2 (5 bases). There are 14 residues in the CDR3. Germline lookup yields CDR1 MRHNA and CDR2 SNTAGT. Trimming took 6 bases from V and 4 from J, leaving 13 bases between them. The CDR3 here is CASSRDVGYNEQFF. DNA for the CDR3: TGTGCCAGCAGCCGGGATGTCGGGTACAATGAGCAGTTCTTC.

This rearrangement joins TRBV24-1 to TRBJ2-2; D is tentatively TRBD1 or TRBD2 (5 bases each). Trimming removed 8 bases from V and 7 bases from J, with 13 bases in between. The CDR3 is 13 amino acids. Germline loops: CDR1 KGHDR, CDR2 SFDVKD. CDR3 DNA: TGTGCCACCACTAGACGGGACGGCGGGGAGCTGTTTTTT. Its translation is CATTRRDGGELFF.

This clonotype was recorded a few times. The gene calls are TRBV6-6 and TRBJ2-1; TRBD2 agrees at 11 bases. Germline V gene data show CDR1 as MNHNY and CDR2 as SVGAGI (reference sequence). V lost 0 bases and J lost 8; bases outside the gene matches: 9. This CDR3 comprises 17 residues. In nucleotides, the CDR3 is TGTGCCAGCAGTTACTCGAGACTAGCGGGAAAAGGCGATGAGCAGTTCTTC. Its translation: CASSYSRLAGKGDEQFF.

With regard to this clonotype: Given a much more abundant clone one base away, this may be a read error. The chain employs TRBV19 and TRBJ1-1; no reliable D call. The CDR3 sequence is 13 residues long. Germline CDR1 reads LNHDA; CDR2 reads SQIVND (reference sequence). CDR3 sequence reads: CASIISTNTEAFF. In DNA, the CDR3 is TGTGCCAGTATTATATCAACGAACACTGAAGCTTTCTTT.

On this clonotype itself: This may be a read error, as it is one base from a much larger clone. No conserved phenylalanine or tryptophan ends this CDR3, so it is likely a read error. The chain employs TRBV7-2 and TRBJ2-1; 9 bases align to TRBD2. The V segment lost 1 base and the J segment 4 bases; nucleotides outside the gene matches: 2. Germline values: CDR1 SGHTA, CDR2 FQGNSA. The CDR3 is made up of 15 amino acids. The CDR3 bases are TGTGCCAGCAGCTTAGGACTAGCGGAATACAATGAGCAGTTCTTA. The encoded protein is CASSLGLAEYNEQFL.

The rearrangement uses TRBV28 and TRBJ2-3; 10 bases agree with TRBD1. The CDR3 is made up of 17 amino acids. Germline V CDR1 and CDR2: MDHEN, SYDVKM. Trimming took 4 bases from V and 5 from J; bases not matched to a gene: 12. The CDR3 loop is CASSYPTPGQGRDTQYF. The CDR3 DNA is TGTGCCAGCAGTTACCCTACGCCGGGACAGGGGAGAGATACGCAGTATTTT.

The CDR3 DNA follows: TGTGCCAGCAGCGCGAACAGGGGGCAAAAGGAGACCCAGTACTTC. Translated, it gives CASSANRGQKETQYF. The rearrangement uses TRBV7-8 and TRBJ2-5; 9 bases fit TRBD1. V lost 5 bases and J lost 5; bases outside the gene matches: 9. Germline assignment: CDR1 SGHVS and CDR2 FQNEAQ. The CDR3 loop spans 15 amino acids.

The chain links TRBV7-2 to TRBJ2-5; no definite D call. With 1 base removed from V and 2 bases from J, the gap between germline ends came to 17 bases. The CDR3 is 17 amino acids. Germline V gives CDR1 SGHTA, CDR2 FQGNSA. For the CDR3, the DNA is TGTGCCAGCAGCTTAGTTAGCAGGTTCCCCGGACAAGAGACCCAGTACTTC. Its protein product is CASSLVSRFPGQETQYF.

To note about this clonotype: At one boundary the junction diverges from the germline segment, which might be a read error. The V call is TRBV7-4, the J call TRBJ2-3; D is possibly TRBD1 or TRBD2 (7 bases each). This CDR3 is 15 amino acids long. Per the germline V gene, CDR1 is SGHVT and CDR2 is SQSDAQ. The CDR3 loop is CASSFQGGGTYTQYF. CDR3 coding DNA: TGTGCCAGCAGTTTCCAGGGGGGGGGCACATATACGCAGTATTTT. Complete variable domain (other parts from reference TRBV7-4 and TRBJ2-3): GAGVSQSPRYKVAKRGRDVALRCDSISGHVTLYWYRQTLGQGSEVLTYSQSDAQRDKSGRPSGRFSAERPERSVSTLKIQRTEQGDSAVYLCASSFQGGGTYTQYFGPGTRLTVL.

This clonotype appeared many times. This rearrangement joins TRBV3-1 to TRBJ1-1; no reliable D call. Germline CDR1 and CDR2: LGHDT and YNNKEL (reference sequence). The V end was cut by 1 base, the J end by 5 bases, with 11 bases between. The CDR3 contains 14 residues. In nucleotides, the CDR3 is TGTGCCAGCAGCCAAGGAGGTGGTGAGACTGAAGCTTTCTTT. Translated, it gives CASSQGGGETEAFF.

This chain joins TRBV10-3 and TRBJ1-4; no reliable D call. V was trimmed by 7 bases and J by 3 bases, leaving 9 bases between them. This CDR3 comprises 13 residues. The germline gives CDR1 ENHRY, CDR2 SYGVKD. The CDR3 region is CAIKSGSNEKLFF. CDR3 bases: TGTGCCATCAAATCGGGGTCTAATGAAAAACTGTTTTTT.

The chain has TRBV19 and TRBJ2-1; D call uncertain. Germline V CDR1 and CDR2: LNHDA, SQIVND (reference sequence). CDR3 length equals 12 residues. V was clipped by 6 bases and J by 10 bases, with 13 bases between them. Here the CDR3 DNA reads TGTGCCAGTAGATTTCCCCGCGGCGAGCAGTTCTTC. Translating it yields CASRFPRGEQFF.

This clonotype was found a few times. CDR3 nucleotide sequence: TGCAGTGCCCCATTGGGGGGCCCTTACAATGAGCAGTTCTTC. It translates to CSAPLGGPYNEQFF. V is TRBV20-1 and J is TRBJ2-1; tentatively, D is TRBD1 or TRBD2 (6 bases each). This CDR3 has 14 amino acids. V shed 6 bases and J shed 4 bases, with 16 bases lying between them. Per germline, CDR1 DFQATT and CDR2 SNEGSKA (reference sequence).